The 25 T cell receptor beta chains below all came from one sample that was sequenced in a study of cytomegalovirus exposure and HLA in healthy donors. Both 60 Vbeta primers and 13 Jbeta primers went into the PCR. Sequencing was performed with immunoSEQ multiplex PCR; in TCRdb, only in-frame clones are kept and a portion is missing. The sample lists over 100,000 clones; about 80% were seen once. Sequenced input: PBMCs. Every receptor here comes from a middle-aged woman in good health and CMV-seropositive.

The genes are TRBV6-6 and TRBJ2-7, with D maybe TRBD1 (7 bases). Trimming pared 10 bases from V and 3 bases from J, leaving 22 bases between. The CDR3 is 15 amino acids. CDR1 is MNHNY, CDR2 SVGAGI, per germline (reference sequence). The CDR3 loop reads CATADGGQKVYEQYF. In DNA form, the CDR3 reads TGTGCCACCGCCGACGGGGGACAGAAGGTCTACGAGCAGTACTTC.

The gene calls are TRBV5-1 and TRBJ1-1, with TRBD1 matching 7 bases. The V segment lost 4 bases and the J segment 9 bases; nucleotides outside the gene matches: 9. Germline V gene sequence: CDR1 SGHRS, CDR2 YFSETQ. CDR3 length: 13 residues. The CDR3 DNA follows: TGCGCCAGCAGCCAAGGACAGGATTTAAAAGCTTTCTTT. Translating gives CASSQGQDLKAFF.

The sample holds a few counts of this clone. DNA for the CDR3: TGCGCCAGCAGCCAAGATAGCAGGGGTAGGGAATGGTTAAGCTATGGCTACACCTTC. The encoded protein is CASSQDSRGREWLSYGYTF. The V and J genes are TRBV4-1 and TRBJ1-2, with D possibly TRBD1 on 6 matching bases. Trimming took 0 bases from V and 4 from J, leaving 24 bases between them. The germline CDR1 and CDR2 sequences are MGHRA and YSYEKL. The CDR3 contains 19 residues.

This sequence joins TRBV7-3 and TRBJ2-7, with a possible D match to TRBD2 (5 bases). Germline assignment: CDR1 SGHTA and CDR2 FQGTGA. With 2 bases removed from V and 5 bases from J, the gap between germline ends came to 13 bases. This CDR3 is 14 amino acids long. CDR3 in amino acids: CASSLYASFDEQYF. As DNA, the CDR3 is TGTGCCAGCAGCTTATATGCTAGCTTCGACGAGCAGTACTTC.

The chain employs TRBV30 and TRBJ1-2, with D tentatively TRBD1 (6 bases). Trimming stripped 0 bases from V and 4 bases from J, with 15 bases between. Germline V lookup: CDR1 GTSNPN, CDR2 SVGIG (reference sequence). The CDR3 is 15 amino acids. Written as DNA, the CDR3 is TGTGCCTGGAGTGTACGAGGACAGACAATCTATGGCTACACCTTC. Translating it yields CAWSVRGQTIYGYTF.

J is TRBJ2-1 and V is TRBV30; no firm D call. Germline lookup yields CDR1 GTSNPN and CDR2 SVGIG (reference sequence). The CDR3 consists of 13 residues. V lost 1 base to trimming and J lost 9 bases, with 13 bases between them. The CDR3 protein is CAWSDQVRSEQFF. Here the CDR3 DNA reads TGTGCCTGGAGTGACCAGGTGAGAAGTGAGCAGTTCTTC. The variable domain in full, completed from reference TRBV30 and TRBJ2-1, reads SQTIHQWPATLVQPVGSPLSLECTVEGTSNPNLYWYRQAAGRGLQLLFYSVGIGQISSEVPQNLSASRPQDRQFILSSKKLLLSDSGFYLCAWSDQVRSEQFFGPGTRLTVL.

CDR3 in amino acids: CASREWTSGLNEQFF. CDR3 nucleotides: TGTGCCAGCAGAGAGTGGACTAGCGGTTTGAATGAGCAGTTCTTC. The chain links TRBV7-9 to TRBJ2-1, with 10 bases lining up with TRBD2. The CDR3 consists of 15 residues. The germline V gene has CDR1 SEHNR and CDR2 FQNEAQ (reference sequence). The ends lost 6 bases at V and 7 bases at J; junction bases unmatched: 9. The whole variable domain, filled in from reference TRBV7-9 and TRBJ2-1, reads DTGVSQNPRHKITKRGQNVTFRCDPISEHNRLYWYRQTLGQGPEFLTYFQNEAQLEKSRLLSDRFSAERPKGSFSTLEIQRTEQGDSAMYLCASREWTSGLNEQFFGPGTRLTVL.

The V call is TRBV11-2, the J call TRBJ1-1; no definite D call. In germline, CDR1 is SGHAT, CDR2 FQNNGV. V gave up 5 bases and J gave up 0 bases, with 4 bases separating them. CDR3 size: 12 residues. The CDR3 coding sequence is TGTGCCAGCAGCCCAGTGAACACTGAAGCTTTCTTT. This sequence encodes CASSPVNTEAFF.

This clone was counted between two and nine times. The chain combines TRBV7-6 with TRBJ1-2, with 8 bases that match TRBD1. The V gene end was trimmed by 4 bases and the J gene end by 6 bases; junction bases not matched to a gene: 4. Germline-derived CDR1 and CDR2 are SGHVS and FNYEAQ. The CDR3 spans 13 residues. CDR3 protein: CASSSRTGHGYTF. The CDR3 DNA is TGTGCCAGCAGCTCCCGGACAGGGCATGGCTACACCTTC.

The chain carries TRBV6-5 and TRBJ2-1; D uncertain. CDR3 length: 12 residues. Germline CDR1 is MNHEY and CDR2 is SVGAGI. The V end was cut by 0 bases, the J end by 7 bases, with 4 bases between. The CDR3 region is CASSYSRNEQFF. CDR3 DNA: TGTGCCAGCAGTTACTCGAGGAATGAGCAGTTCTTC.

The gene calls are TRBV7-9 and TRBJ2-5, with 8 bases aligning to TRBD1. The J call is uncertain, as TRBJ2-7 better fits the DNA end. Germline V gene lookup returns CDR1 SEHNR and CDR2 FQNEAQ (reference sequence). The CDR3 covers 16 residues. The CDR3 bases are TGTGCCAGCAGCTTAATTGGGGGACAGGACTTCTACGAGCAGTACTTC. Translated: CASSLIGGQDFYEQYF.

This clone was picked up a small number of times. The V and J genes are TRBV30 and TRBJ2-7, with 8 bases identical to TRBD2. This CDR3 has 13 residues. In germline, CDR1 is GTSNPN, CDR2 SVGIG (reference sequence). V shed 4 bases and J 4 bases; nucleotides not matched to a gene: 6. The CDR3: CAWTGGGKYEQYF. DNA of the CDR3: TGTGCCTGGACTGGCGGGGGGAAATACGAGCAGTACTTC.

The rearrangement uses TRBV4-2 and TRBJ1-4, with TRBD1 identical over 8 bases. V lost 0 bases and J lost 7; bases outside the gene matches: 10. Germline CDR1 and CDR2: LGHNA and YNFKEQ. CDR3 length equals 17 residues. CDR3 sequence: CASSQDRGQYQGEKLFF. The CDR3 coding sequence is TGTGCCAGCAGCCAAGACAGGGGGCAATATCAAGGTGAAAAACTGTTTTTT.

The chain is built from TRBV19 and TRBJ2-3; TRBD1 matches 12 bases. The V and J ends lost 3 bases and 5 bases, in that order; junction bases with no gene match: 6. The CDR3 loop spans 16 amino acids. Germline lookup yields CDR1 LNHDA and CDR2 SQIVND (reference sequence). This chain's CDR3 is CASSIDRDRGLDTQYF. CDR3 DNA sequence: TGTGCCAGTAGTATTGACCGGGACAGGGGGCTAGATACGCAGTATTTT.

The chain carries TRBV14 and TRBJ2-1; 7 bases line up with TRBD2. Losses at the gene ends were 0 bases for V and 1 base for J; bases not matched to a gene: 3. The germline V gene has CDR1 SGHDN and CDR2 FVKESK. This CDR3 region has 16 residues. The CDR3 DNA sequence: TGTGCCAGCAGCCAAGATCGGACTAGTTCCTACAATGAGCAGTTCTTC. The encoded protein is CASSQDRTSSYNEQFF.

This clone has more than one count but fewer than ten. In nucleotides, the CDR3 is TGTGCCAGCAGCTTAAGGCGGGGGGATGATAATGAGCAGTTCTTC. Amino acid sequence: CASSLRRGDDNEQFF. V is TRBV7-2 and J is TRBJ2-1; 8 bases line up with TRBD2. Trimming at V came to 2 bases and at J to 7 bases, leaving 7 bases not matched to a gene. This CDR3 is built from 15 residues. The germline gives CDR1 SGHTA, CDR2 FQGNSA.

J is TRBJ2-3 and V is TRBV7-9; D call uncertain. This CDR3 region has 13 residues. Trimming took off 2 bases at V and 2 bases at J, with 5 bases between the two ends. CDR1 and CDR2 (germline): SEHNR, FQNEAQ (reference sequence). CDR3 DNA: TGTGCCAGCAGCTTACACTCCACAGATACGCAGTATTTT. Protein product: CASSLHSTDTQYF.

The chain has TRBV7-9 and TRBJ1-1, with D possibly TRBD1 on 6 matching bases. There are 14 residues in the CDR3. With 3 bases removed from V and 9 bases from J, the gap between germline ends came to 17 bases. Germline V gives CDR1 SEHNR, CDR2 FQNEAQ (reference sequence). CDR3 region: CASSFPGARGQAFF. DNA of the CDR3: TGTGCCAGCAGCTTCCCAGGGGCGCGCGGTCAAGCTTTCTTT.

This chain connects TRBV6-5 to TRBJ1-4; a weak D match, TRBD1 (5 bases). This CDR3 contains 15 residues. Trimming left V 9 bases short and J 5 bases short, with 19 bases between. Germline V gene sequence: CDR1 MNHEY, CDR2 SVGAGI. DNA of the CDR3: TGTGCCAGTCGAAGGCAGGGCAGTAAAAATGAAAAACTGTTTTTT. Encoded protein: CASRRQGSKNEKLFF.

The CDR3 here is CASSFRGLDNSPLHF. DNA of the CDR3: TGCGCCAGCAGCTTTCGGGGATTAGATAATTCACCCCTCCACTTT. This chain uses TRBV5-1 with TRBJ1-6; D is unclear. CDR1 and CDR2 from the germline V gene are SGHRS and YFSETQ. The V end lost 2 bases, the J end lost 5 bases, and 11 bases lay between the germline ends. The CDR3 has 15 residues.

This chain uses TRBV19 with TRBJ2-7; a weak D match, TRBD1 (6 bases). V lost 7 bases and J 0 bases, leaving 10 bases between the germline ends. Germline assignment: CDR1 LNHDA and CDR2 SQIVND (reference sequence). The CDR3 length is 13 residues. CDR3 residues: CASKSDSSYEQYF. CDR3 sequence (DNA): TGTGCCAGTAAGTCGGACAGCTCCTACGAGCAGTACTTC. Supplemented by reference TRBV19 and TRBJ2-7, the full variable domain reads DGGITQSPKYLFRKEGQNVTLSCEQNLNHDAMYWYRQDPGQGLRLIYYSQIVNDFQKGDIAEGYSVSREKKESFPLTVTSAQKNPTAFYLCASKSDSSYEQYFGPGTRLTVT.

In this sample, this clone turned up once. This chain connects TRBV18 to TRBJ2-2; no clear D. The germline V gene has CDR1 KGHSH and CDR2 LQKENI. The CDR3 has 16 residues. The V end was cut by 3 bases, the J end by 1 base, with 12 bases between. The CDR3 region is CASSPRSGRNTGELFF. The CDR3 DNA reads TGTGCCAGCTCACCCCGATCAGGAAGGAACACCGGGGAGCTGTTTTTT.

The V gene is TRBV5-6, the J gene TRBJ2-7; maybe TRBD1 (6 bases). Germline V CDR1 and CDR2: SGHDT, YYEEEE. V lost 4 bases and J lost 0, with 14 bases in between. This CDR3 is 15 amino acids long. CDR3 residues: CASSPSPGDSYEQYF. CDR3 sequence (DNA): TGTGCCAGCAGCCCCTCCCCAGGGGACTCCTACGAGCAGTACTTC.

CDR3 protein: CASSFSGTGRFGEQYF. The CDR3 region has the DNA TGTGCCAGCAGTTTTAGCGGGACAGGGAGGTTCGGCGAGCAGTACTTC. The chain couples TRBV28 to TRBJ2-7, with D possibly TRBD1 on 9 matching bases. Trimming took off 3 bases at V and 6 bases at J, with 21 bases between the two ends. The CDR3 runs 16 residues. Germline V gene data show CDR1 as MDHEN and CDR2 as SYDVKM.

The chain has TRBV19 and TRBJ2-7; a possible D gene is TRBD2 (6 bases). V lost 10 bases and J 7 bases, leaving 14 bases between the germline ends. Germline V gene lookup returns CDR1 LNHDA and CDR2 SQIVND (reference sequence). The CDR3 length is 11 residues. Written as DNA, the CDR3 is TGTGCCACCCGAACGGGAGTTGAGCAGTACTTC. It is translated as CATRTGVEQYF. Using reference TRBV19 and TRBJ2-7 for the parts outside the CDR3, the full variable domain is DGGITQSPKYLFRKEGQNVTLSCEQNLNHDAMYWYRQDPGQGLRLIYYSQIVNDFQKGDIAEGYSVSREKKESFPLTVTSAQKNPTAFYLCATRTGVEQYFGPGTRLTVT.